A selection of T cell receptor beta chains follows, all from one sample in a study of T cells expressing NK-cell markers. TCRdb re-called the 5' RACE reads, yielding one record per CDR3 amino acid sequence without DNA. The ten top clones account for roughly three fifths, within a sample of under 35,000 distinct CDR3 sequences. Material for sequencing was blood T cells: a sorted CD56 or NKG2C T cell subset, CD4+ or CD8+ T cells, or bulk PBMC T cells (not recorded which). The receptors come from a woman aged 18-70 years in good health. Each CDR3 is given with its conserved first and last residue. Some rows mark clone size as missing; the rest say once, few, many or name a class of expanded clone.

v_call	clone_size	j_call	cdr3_aa
TRBV5-1	-	TRBJ2-5	CASGGVQETQYF
TRBV15	-	TRBJ2-5	CATSWGETQYF
TRBV30	-	TRBJ2-7	CAWQSGTGTYEQYF
TRBV12-3/TRBV12-4	-	TRBJ2-7	CASSLIKDRGSYEQYF
TRBV12-3/TRBV12-4	-	TRBJ2-1	CASSLEGLAGGTTFYNEQFF
TRBV7-9	-	TRBJ2-2	CASSSRGHNTGELFF
TRBV5-4	-	TRBJ2-7	CASSLRGGHEQYF
TRBV6-2/TRBV6-3	-	TRBJ2-1	CASSYSLLTGGMSSYNEQFF
TRBV28	-	TRBJ1-2	CASSFRARIPPYTF
TRBV12-3/TRBV12-4	-	TRBJ2-7	CASSPGPGQGASEQYF
TRBV7-8	-	TRBJ1-2	CASSLVPGSDYGYTF
TRBV6-4	medium-sized	TRBJ2-1	CASSDLAGGLNEQFF
TRBV29-1	-	TRBJ2-4	CSVEDLAGVNIQYF
TRBV6-4	-	TRBJ2-2	CASSRDREGGELFF
TRBV20-1	-	TRBJ1-4	CSAKKGQGGDEKLFF
TRBV19	-	TRBJ2-2	CASSIVPGVGTGELFF
TRBV4-1	-	TRBJ2-2	CASSQGQNTGELFF